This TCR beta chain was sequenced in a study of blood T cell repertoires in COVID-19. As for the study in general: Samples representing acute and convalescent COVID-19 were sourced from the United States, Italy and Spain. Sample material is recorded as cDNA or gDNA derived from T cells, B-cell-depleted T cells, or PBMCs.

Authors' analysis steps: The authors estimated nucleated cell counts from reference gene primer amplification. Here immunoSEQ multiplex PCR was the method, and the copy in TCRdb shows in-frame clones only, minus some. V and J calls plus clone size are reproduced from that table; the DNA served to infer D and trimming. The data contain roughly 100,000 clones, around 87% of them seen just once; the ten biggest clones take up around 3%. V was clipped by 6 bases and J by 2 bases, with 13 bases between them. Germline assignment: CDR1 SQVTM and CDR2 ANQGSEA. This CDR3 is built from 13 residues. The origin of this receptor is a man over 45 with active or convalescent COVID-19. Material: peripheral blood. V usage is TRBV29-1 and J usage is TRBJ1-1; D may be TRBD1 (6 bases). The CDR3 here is CSVCRDTNTEAFF. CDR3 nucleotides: TGCAGCGTATGCCGGGACACCAACACTGAAGCTTTCTTT.